This T cell receptor (beta chain) was identified during a study of shared clonotypes between healthy human individuals. General observations from the study: Researchers sampled only blood; tissue repertoires likely differ.

This clone has only one observation. Its antigen remains unknown. Nashville, Tennessee was home to all donors, who were Caucasian adults. Germline loops: CDR1 GTSNPN, CDR2 SVGIG (reference sequence). The CDR3 consists of 16 residues. Between the trimmed V and J ends, which lost 2 bases and 3 bases, there was a span of 19 bases. Produced via immunoSEQ multiplex PCR; TCRdb's table is partial and in-frame only. The profile shows about 2 million clones, about 95% of them singletons. Sequenced material: naive CD4+ T cells sorted from blood. The sample's subset: CD45RA+ positively selected. The TCR was taken from a man younger than 30 in good health. The V call is TRBV30, the J call TRBJ1-1; possibly TRBD1 for D (5 bases). CDR3 coding DNA: TGTGCCTGGAGTCTACGGATAGGGTTAGGGGACACTGAAGCTTTCTTT. Encoded protein: CAWSLRIGLGDTEAFF.